This T cell receptor (beta chain) emerged from a study of CD8+ T cells in alopecia areata. For the study at large: The SALT score measured affected scalp surface percentage in treated patients.

Investigators isolated RNA and reverse transcribed it into cDNA to act as the sequencing template. This table comes from immunoSEQ multiplex PCR, and its TCRdb copy is limited to in-frame clones, with some not included. The sample has around 170,000 clones; approximately 50% are singletons. This clone appeared a few times. Antigen specificity is unknown. Indicated treatment: oral pan-JAK inhibitor, 5-10 mg twice daily. Study-wide findings and caveats: Clonality in lesional scalp, especially alopecia totalis/universalis, exceeded that of normal scalp.

This specimen consisted of CD8+ T cells sorted from blood, obtained around week 53, from a patient treated with tofacitinib. The sequence came from a human donor with alopecia areata.

The CDR3 is CASSIGGQDTQYF. In nucleotides, the CDR3 is TGTGCCAGCTCCATTGGGGGGCAAGATACGCAGTATTTT. The gene calls are TRBV9 and TRBJ2-3; D is perhaps TRBD1 or TRBD2 (6 bases each). This CDR3 comprises 13 residues. Germline V lookup: CDR1 SGDLS, CDR2 YYNGEE. The ends were cut back, 7 bases at V and 5 bases at J, with 14 bases in the middle.